This passage covers 16 T cell receptor beta chains from one sample sequenced in a study of CD8+CD57+ T cells in acquired aplastic anemia. TCR beta VDJ combinations and CDR3 sequences were profiled from genomic DNA. TCRdb reprocessed the reads via MiXCR and lists one record per CDR3 protein. The table includes under 500,000 distinct CDR3 sequences, around 30% detected once. Those patients picked for sequencing had displayed CD8+CD57+ cell expansion on flow cytometry. Input material: sorted CD4+, CD8+, or CD8+CD57+ T cells (not recorded which) from PBMCs. The origin of the receptors is a human donor with aplastic anemia.

The chain links TRBV15 to TRBJ2-1; the match to TRBD2 covers 7 bases. CDR3 length equals 15 residues. V lost 5 bases, J lost 1 base, and 5 bases stayed unmatched. Germline CDR1 and CDR2: LNHNV and YYDKDF (reference sequence). CDR3 amino acids: CATSGREGSYNEQFF. DNA for the CDR3: TGTGCCACCAGCGGGAGGGAGGGGTCCTACAATGAGCAGTTCTTC. The complete variable domain, with remaining parts taken from reference TRBV15 and TRBJ2-1, reads DAMVIQNPRYQVTQFGKPVTLSCSQTLNHNVMYWYQQKSSQAPKLLFHYYDKDFNNEADTPDNFQSRRPNTSFCFLDIRSPGLGDTAMYLCATSGREGSYNEQFFGPGTRLTVL.

This clonotype was observed a handful of times. Since a much larger clone is just one base distant, this may be a read error. The rearrangement joins TRBV19 to TRBJ2-5; D may be TRBD1 or TRBD2 (6 bases each). Germline CDR1 reads LNHDA; CDR2 reads SQIVND (reference sequence). CDR3 length: 14 residues. The CDR3 nucleotides are TGTGCCAGTAGCGGGGGACACTTCCAAGAGACCCGGTACTTC. It specifies CASSGGHFQETRYF.

There are a few counts of this clonotype. The chain employs TRBV11-2 and TRBJ2-3; no firm D call. The CDR3 consists of 14 residues. Per the germline V gene, CDR1 is SGHAT and CDR2 is FQNNGV. V was trimmed by 3 bases and J by 2 bases, leaving 9 bases between them. CDR3 loop: CASSLLPYTDTQYF. The CDR3 DNA reads TGTGCCAGCAGCTTGCTACCTTACACAGATACGCAGTATTTT.

The J gene is TRBJ2-3, the V gene TRBV25-1; 8 positions agree with TRBD2. Losses at the gene ends were 3 bases for V and 4 bases for J; bases not matched to a gene: 15. Germline CDR1 is MGHDK and CDR2 is SYGVNS. The CDR3 contains 18 residues. The CDR3 reads CASSEFLGSGRAADTQYF. DNA for the CDR3: TGTGCCAGCAGTGAGTTTTTGGGGTCCGGGAGGGCCGCAGATACGCAGTATTTT.

This clonotype came up many times. This sequence joins TRBV29-1 and TRBJ2-2; D is perhaps TRBD1 (6 bases). V lost 3 bases and J lost 1, with 6 bases in between. There are 13 residues in the CDR3. CDR1 is SQVTM, CDR2 ANQGSEA, per germline. DNA of the CDR3: TGCAGCGTTGACAGGGGGAACACCGGGGAGCTGTTTTTT. It codes for CSVDRGNTGELFF.

This clonotype has at least ten counts. The chain has TRBV14 and TRBJ1-2, with TRBD1 matching over 12 bases. The trim removed 5 bases at V and 7 bases at J, leaving 8 bases unmatched. The germline CDR1 and CDR2 sequences are SGHDN and FVKESK. The length of the CDR3 is 15 residues. The CDR3 DNA is TGTGCCAGCAGCTTTTCCGGGACAGGGGGCCTTGGCTACACCTTC. Translated: CASSFSGTGGLGYTF.

This clonotype was seen a handful of times. Just one base apart from a much larger clone, this may be a read error. The chain recombines TRBV7-2 with TRBJ1-2; D remains ambiguous. V lost 5 bases and J 3 bases, leaving 16 bases between the germline ends. Germline V CDR1 and CDR2: SGHTA, FQGNSA. The CDR3 totals 15 residues. This CDR3 reads CASSREGAVDYGYTF. The DNA for the CDR3 is TGTGCCAGCAGCCGTGAGGGTGCCGTTGACTATGGCTACACCTTC.

This clonotype turned up a few times. The chain joins TRBV7-9 to TRBJ1-2; TRBD1 matches 7 bases. V dropped 5 bases and J dropped 6; count of bases not matched to a gene: 12. The CDR3 is made up of 15 amino acids. Germline CDR1 is SEHNR and CDR2 is FQNEAQ (reference sequence). The CDR3 nucleotides read TGTGCCAGCAGCCCAGCCCGACAGGGCAGTAATGGCTACACCTTC. It is translated as CASSPARQGSNGYTF.

This clonotype was recorded at least ten times. The gene calls are TRBV7-2 and TRBJ2-7; D uncertain. Germline lookup yields CDR1 SGHTA and CDR2 FQGNSA. The V and J ends lost 6 bases and 0 bases respectively, with 12 bases between them. This CDR3 comprises 14 residues. This CDR3 is CASSSDGVSYEQYF. The CDR3 bases are TGTGCCAGCAGTTCAGACGGAGTCTCCTACGAGCAGTACTTC.

The chain joins TRBV6-1 to TRBJ2-5; D might be TRBD1 (6 bases). CDR3 length: 14 amino acids. CDR1 and CDR2 from the germline V gene are MNHNS and SASEGT. V was shortened by 7 bases and J by 5 bases, with 17 bases between the two germline ends. CDR3 coding DNA: TGTGCCAGCACCAGGGGTGTTGGGTTGGAGACCCAGTACTTC. It is translated as CASTRGVGLETQYF.

This sequence joins TRBV11-2 and TRBJ2-1, with TRBD2 identical over 8 bases. V shed 6 bases and J 3 bases; nucleotides not matched to a gene: 13. Germline V gives CDR1 SGHAT, CDR2 FQNNGV. The CDR3 loop spans 17 amino acids. CDR3 nucleotides: TGTGCCAGCAGTCGAATAGCCGGTCGGGAGGGCTACAATGAGCAGTTCTTC. This gives the protein CASSRIAGREGYNEQFF. Filled out from reference TRBV11-2 and TRBJ2-1, the complete variable domain reads EAGVAQSPRYKIIEKRQSVAFWCNPISGHATLYWYQQILGQGPKLLIQFQNNGVVDDSQLPKDRFSAERLKGVDSTLKIQPAKLEDSAVYLCASSRIAGREGYNEQFFGPGTRLTVL.

V usage is TRBV18 and J usage is TRBJ1-3; no clear D gene. Trimming took 1 base from V and 2 from J, leaving 6 bases between them. The germline gives CDR1 KGHSH, CDR2 LQKENI. CDR3 length: 14 amino acids. CDR3 protein: CASSPQGAGNTIYF. For the CDR3, the DNA is TGTGCCAGCTCACCACAGGGTGCTGGAAACACCATATATTTT.

This clonotype was observed a few times. A read error may produce the germline difference seen at one junction end. As DNA, the CDR3 is TGTGCCAGCAGTTACGCGTCGGGCGAGCAGTACTTC. It translates to CASSYASGEQYF. The J gene is TRBJ2-7, the V gene TRBV10-3, with D unclear. The CDR3 covers 12 residues. CDR1 and CDR2 from the germline V gene are ENHRY and SYGVKD.

Comments on this clonotype: The junction does not match germline at one end; this may be a read error. The rearrangement joins TRBV15 to TRBJ2-1; 9 bases are shared with TRBD1. The germline V gene has CDR1 LNHNV and CDR2 YYDKDF (reference sequence). The CDR3 totals 13 residues. CDR3 sequence (DNA): TGTGCCAGCAGCCGGGACAGGGCGTACGAGCAGTTCTTC. Residues: CASSRDRAYEQFF.

The rearrangement uses TRBV6-1 and TRBJ1-6, with D possibly being TRBD1 (5 bases). CDR3 length equals 15 residues. V lost 7 bases to trimming and J lost 9 bases, with 19 bases between them. Germline loops: CDR1 MNHNS, CDR2 SASEGT. The CDR3 reads CASIGGAGPGSPLHF. CDR3 in DNA: TGTGCCAGCATTGGGGGTGCTGGCCCTGGTTCACCCCTCCACTTT.

Concerning this clonotype itself: This may be a read error, as it is one base from a much larger clone. The rearrangement joins TRBV9 to TRBJ1-5; D perhaps matches TRBD1 (5 bases). CDR3 length equals 16 residues. Germline V gene data show CDR1 as SGDLS and CDR2 as YYNGEE. The CDR3 DNA sequence: TGTGCCGGCAGCGTAGATTGGTGGGGGATGAATCAGCCCCAGCATTTT. Protein sequence: CAGSVDWWGMNQPQHF.